Following are 8 T cell receptor beta chains from one sample sequenced in a study of T cells in Graves' hyperthyroidism and ophthalmopathy. Researchers amplified the TCR beta CDR3 regions from RNA transcripts. Primed by the HTBI set, a first-round RT-PCR was run on the TCR CDR3. TCRdb analysed the multiplex PCR reads with MiXCR anew, one entry per CDR3 protein. The table has under 750,000 distinct CDR3 sequences, approximately 19% seen once; the top ten hold 16%. The sample was blood. All receptors derive from a woman between 45 and 65 years old with Graves' hyperthyroidism that later progressed to Graves' ophthalmopathy.

The J gene is TRBJ2-3, the V gene TRBV12-3 or TRBV12-4, with D unresolved. The CDR3 covers 12 residues. Trimming shortened V by 4 bases and J by 6 bases, and 8 bases separated the two germline ends. CDR3 residues: CASSSPPDTQYF. CDR3 nucleotides: TGTGCCAGCAGTTCCCCCCCCGATACGCAGTATTTT.

This clonotype was seen at least ten times. The chain links TRBV11-2 to TRBJ2-1; D is unresolved. The germline V gene encodes CDR1 SGHAT and CDR2 FQNNGV. Trimming removed 1 base from V and 9 bases from J, with 13 bases in between. The CDR3 spans 14 residues. CDR3 amino acids: CASSLGPRTGEQFF. DNA of the CDR3: TGTGCCAGCAGCTTAGGGCCACGAACGGGTGAGCAGTTCTTC. Combining the CDR3 with reference TRBV11-2 and TRBJ2-1 gives the whole variable domain EAGVAQSPRYKIIEKRQSVAFWCNPISGHATLYWYQQILGQGPKLLIQFQNNGVVDDSQLPKDRFSAERLKGVDSTLKIQPAKLEDSAVYLCASSLGPRTGEQFFGPGTRLTVL.

This clonotype was picked up many times. The gene calls are TRBV12-3 or TRBV12-4 and TRBJ1-1; D not resolved. V shed 3 bases and J shed 0 bases, with 11 bases lying between them. The CDR3 is made up of 15 amino acids. CDR3 protein: CASSFGRLMNTEAFF. The DNA for the CDR3 is TGTGCCAGCAGTTTCGGGCGGTTGATGAACACTGAAGCTTTCTTT.

This clonotype has a handful of counts. This sequence joins TRBV7-9 and TRBJ2-3, with D perhaps given as TRBD1 or TRBD2 (5 bases each). In germline, CDR1 is SEHNR, CDR2 FQNEAQ (reference sequence). CDR3 length: 16 amino acids. V was cut by 4 bases and J by 0 bases, with 14 bases left in between. CDR3 region: CASSSSGTLSTDTQYF. The DNA for the CDR3 is TGTGCCAGCAGCTCATCCGGGACCCTTAGCACAGATACGCAGTATTTT. Variable domain in full (rest from reference TRBV7-9 and TRBJ2-3): DTGVSQNPRHKITKRGQNVTFRCDPISEHNRLYWYRQTLGQGPEFLTYFQNEAQLEKSRLLSDRFSAERPKGSFSTLEIQRTEQGDSAMYLCASSSSGTLSTDTQYFGPGTRLTVL.

Many counts were recorded for this clonotype. The J gene is TRBJ1-5, the V gene TRBV3-1; maybe TRBD1 (5 bases). Looked up from germline, CDR1 is LGHDT and CDR2 is YNNKEL (reference sequence). The V end was cut by 0 bases, the J end by 3 bases, with 15 bases between. This CDR3 region has 17 residues. The CDR3 nucleotides are TGTGCCAGCAGCCAAGAAGGAGGGGCAGGGAACAATCAGCCCCAGCATTTT. Residues: CASSQEGGAGNNQPQHF.

Notes on this clonotype: Relative to the germline gene, one junction end is altered; a read error may explain this. The rearrangement joins TRBV27 to TRBJ2-2; tentative D call: TRBD2 (5 bases). The CDR3 consists of 12 residues. Per the germline V gene, CDR1 is MNHEY and CDR2 is SMNVEV (reference sequence). CDR3 DNA: TGTGCCAGCAGTTTGGGCACCGGGGAGCCGTTTTTT. Translated, it gives CASSLGTGEPFF.

This clonotype has a handful of counts. V usage is TRBV27 and J usage is TRBJ2-6; 8 bases are a match to TRBD1. The V segment lost 4 bases and the J segment 1 base; nucleotides outside the gene matches: 6. The CDR3 sequence is 17 residues long. Germline CDR1 is MNHEY and CDR2 is SMNVEV (reference sequence). CDR3: CASSSTGVFSGANVLTF. The CDR3 DNA reads TGTGCCAGCAGTTCGACAGGGGTTTTTTCTGGGGCCAACGTCCTGACTTTC.

This clonotype came up many times. The J gene is TRBJ1-1, the V gene TRBV7-2, with TRBD1 matching over 12 bases. This CDR3 region has 20 residues. The trim removed 3 bases at V and 1 base at J, leaving 15 bases unmatched. The germline CDR1 and CDR2 sequences are SGHTA and FQGNSA. The DNA for the CDR3 is TGTGCCAGCAGCTTGGGGACCGGGACAGGGGGCAGCGTTTGGAACACTGAAGCTTTCTTT. Encoded protein: CASSLGTGTGGSVWNTEAFF. The full variable domain, with the rest looked up from reference TRBV7-2 and TRBJ1-1, is GAGVSQSPSNKVTEKGKDVELRCDPISGHTALYWYRQSLGQGLEFLIYFQGNSAPDKSGLPSDRFSAERTGGSVSTLTIQRTQQEDSAVYLCASSLGTGTGGSVWNTEAFFGQGTRLTVV.